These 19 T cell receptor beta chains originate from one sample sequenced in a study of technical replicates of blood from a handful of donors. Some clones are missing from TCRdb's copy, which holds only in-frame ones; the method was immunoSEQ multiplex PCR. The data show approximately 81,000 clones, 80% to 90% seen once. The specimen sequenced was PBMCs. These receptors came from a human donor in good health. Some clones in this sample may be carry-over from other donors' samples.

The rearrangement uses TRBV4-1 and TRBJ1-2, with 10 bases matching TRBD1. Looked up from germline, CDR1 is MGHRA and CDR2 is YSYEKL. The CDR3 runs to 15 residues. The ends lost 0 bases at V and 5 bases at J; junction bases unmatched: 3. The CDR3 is CASSQEGTGAYGYTF. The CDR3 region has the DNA TGCGCCAGCAGCCAAGAAGGGACAGGGGCTTATGGCTACACCTTC.

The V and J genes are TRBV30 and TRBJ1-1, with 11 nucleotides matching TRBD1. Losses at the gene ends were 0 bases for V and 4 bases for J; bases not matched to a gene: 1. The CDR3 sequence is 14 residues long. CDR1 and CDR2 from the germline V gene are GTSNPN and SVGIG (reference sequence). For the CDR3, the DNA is TGTGCCTGGAGTGTAGGGACAGGGGGCACTGAAGCTTTCTTT. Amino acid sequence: CAWSVGTGGTEAFF.

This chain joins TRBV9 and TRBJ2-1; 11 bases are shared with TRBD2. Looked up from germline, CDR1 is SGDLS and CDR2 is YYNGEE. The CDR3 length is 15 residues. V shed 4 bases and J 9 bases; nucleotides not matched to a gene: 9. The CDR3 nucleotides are TGTGCCAGCAGCTTTAGCGGGGGGGCCGTTGGTGAGCAGTTCTTC. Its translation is CASSFSGGAVGEQFF.

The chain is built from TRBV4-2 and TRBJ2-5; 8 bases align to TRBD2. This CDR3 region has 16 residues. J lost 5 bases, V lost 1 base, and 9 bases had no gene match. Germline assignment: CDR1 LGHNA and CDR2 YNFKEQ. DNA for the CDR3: TGTGCCAGCAGCCAAGGCTGGCGGGGGGCCCTGGAGACCCAGTACTTC. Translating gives CASSQGWRGALETQYF.

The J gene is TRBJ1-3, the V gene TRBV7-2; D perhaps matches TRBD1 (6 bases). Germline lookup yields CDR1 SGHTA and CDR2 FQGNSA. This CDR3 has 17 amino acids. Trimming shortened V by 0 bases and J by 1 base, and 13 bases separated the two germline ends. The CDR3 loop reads CASSLATGPGSGNTIYF. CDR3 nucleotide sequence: TGTGCCAGCAGCTTAGCGACAGGCCCAGGTTCTGGAAACACCATATATTTT.

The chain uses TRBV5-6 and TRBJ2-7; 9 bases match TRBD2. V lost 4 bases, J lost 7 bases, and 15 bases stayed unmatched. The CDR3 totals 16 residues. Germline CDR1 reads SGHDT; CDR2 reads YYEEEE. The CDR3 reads CASSPIGSGGQGEQYF. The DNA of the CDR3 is TGTGCCAGCAGCCCGATAGGTAGCGGGGGCCAAGGTGAGCAGTACTTC.

The DNA of the CDR3 is TGTGCCAGCAGCTTGTTCTTGATCCGTCCAGCGGGCACCGGGGAGCTGTTTTTT. The encoded protein is CASSLFLIRPAGTGELFF. The chain combines TRBV5-8 with TRBJ2-2, with D possibly matching TRBD2 (6 bases). The germline gives CDR1 SGHTS, CDR2 YDEGEE. The CDR3 has 18 residues. V lost 1 base, J lost 4 bases, and 20 bases lay in between. Drawing the rest from reference TRBV5-8 and TRBJ2-2, the complete variable domain is EAGVTQSPTHLIKTRGQQATLRCSPISGHTSVYWYQQALGLGLQFLLWYDEGEERNRGNFPPRFSGRQFPNYSSELNVNALELEDSALYLCASSLFLIRPAGTGELFFGEGSRLTVL.

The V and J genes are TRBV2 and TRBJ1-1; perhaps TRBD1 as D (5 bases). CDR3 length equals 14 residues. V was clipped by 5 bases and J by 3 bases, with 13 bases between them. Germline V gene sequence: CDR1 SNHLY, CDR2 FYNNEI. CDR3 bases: TGTGCCAGCAGTCGGTCGGGGGGAGACACTGAAGCTTTCTTT. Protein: CASSRSGGDTEAFF.

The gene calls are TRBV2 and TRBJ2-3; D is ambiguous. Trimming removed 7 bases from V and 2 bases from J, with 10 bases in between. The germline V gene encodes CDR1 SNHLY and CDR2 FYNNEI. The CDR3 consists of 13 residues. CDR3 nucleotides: TGTGCCAGCAATGCTCGGGTCACAGATACGCAGTATTTT. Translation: CASNARVTDTQYF.

This CDR3 reads CASSPMVGGTYEQYF. The CDR3 DNA follows: TGTGCCAGCAGTCCTATGGTGGGAGGAACCTACGAGCAGTACTTC. This chain links TRBV6-5 with TRBJ2-7; D is perhaps TRBD2 (6 bases). The CDR3 length is 15 residues. CDR1 MNHEY and CDR2 SVGAGI come from the germline V gene. V dropped 5 bases and J dropped 2 bases, with 16 bases sitting between them.

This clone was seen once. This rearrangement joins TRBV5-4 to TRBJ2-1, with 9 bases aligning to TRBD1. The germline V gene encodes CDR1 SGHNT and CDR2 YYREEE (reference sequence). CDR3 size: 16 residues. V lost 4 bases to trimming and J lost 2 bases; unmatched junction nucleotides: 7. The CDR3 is CASSGTWTGAYNEQFF. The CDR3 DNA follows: TGTGCCAGCAGCGGGACCTGGACAGGGGCCTACAATGAGCAGTTCTTC.

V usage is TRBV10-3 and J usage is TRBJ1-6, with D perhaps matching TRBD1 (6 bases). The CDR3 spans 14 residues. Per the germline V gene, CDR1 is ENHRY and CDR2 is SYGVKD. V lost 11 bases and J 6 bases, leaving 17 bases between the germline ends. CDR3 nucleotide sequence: TGTGCCGCACAGGGTGGGATTTCTAATTCACCCCTCCACTTT. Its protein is CAAQGGISNSPLHF.

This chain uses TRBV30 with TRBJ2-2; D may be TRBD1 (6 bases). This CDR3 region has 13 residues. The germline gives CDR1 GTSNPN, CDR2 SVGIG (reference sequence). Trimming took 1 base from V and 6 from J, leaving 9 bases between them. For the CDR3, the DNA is TGTGCCTGGAGTGCCAGGGGCCCCGGGGAGCTGTTTTTT. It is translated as CAWSARGPGELFF.

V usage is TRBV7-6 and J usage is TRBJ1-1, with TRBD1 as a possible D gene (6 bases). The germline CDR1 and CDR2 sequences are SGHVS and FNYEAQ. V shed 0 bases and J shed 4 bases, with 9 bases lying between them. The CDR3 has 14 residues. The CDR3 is CASSLAQGGTEAFF. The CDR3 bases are TGTGCCAGCAGCTTAGCACAGGGCGGCACTGAAGCTTTCTTT.

CDR3 amino acids: CAWSVTGADTQYF. The CDR3 nucleotides are TGTGCCTGGAGTGTAACAGGAGCAGATACGCAGTATTTT. V usage is TRBV30 and J usage is TRBJ2-3; D might be TRBD1 (5 bases). This CDR3 spans 13 amino acids. Per the germline V gene, CDR1 is GTSNPN and CDR2 is SVGIG (reference sequence). Trimming stripped 0 bases from V and 4 bases from J, with 8 bases between. The full variable domain, in which reference TRBV30 and TRBJ2-3 provide the parts outside the CDR3, is SQTIHQWPATLVQPVGSPLSLECTVEGTSNPNLYWYRQAAGRGLQLLFYSVGIGQISSEVPQNLSASRPQDRQFILSSKKLLLSDSGFYLCAWSVTGADTQYFGPGTRLTVL.

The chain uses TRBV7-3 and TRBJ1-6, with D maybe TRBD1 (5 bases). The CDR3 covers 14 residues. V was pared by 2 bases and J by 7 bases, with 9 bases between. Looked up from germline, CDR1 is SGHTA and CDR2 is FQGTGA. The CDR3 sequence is CASSLLTGNSPLHF. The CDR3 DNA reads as TGTGCCAGCAGCTTACTAACAGGAAATTCACCCCTCCACTTT.

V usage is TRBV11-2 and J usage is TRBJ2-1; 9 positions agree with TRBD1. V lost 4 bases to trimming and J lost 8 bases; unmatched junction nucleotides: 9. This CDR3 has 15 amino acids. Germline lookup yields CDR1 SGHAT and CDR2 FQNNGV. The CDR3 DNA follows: TGTGCCAGCAGCTACGGACAGGGGCTCCACCATGAGCAGTTCTTC. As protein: CASSYGQGLHHEQFF.

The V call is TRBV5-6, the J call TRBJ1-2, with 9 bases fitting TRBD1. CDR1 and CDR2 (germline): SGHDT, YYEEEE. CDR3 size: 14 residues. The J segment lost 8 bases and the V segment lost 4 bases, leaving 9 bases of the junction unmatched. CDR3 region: CASSVRDRERGYTF. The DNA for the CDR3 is TGTGCCAGCAGCGTACGGGACAGGGAACGCGGCTACACCTTC. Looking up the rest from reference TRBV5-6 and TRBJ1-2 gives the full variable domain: DAGVTQSPTHLIKTRGQQVTLRCSPKSGHDTVSWYQQALGQGPQFIFQYYEEEERQRGNFPDRFSGHQFPNYSSELNVNALLLGDSALYLCASSVRDRERGYTFGSGTRLTVV.

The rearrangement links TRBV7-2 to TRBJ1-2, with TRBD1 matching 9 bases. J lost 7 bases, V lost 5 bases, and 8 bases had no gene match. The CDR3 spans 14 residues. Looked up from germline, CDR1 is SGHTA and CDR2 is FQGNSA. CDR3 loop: CASSRDRVVGGYTF. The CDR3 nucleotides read TGTGCCAGCAGCCGGGACAGGGTAGTAGGTGGCTACACCTTC.